The clone carrying this T cell receptor (beta chain) showed up just a few times. Its antigen is unknown. Trimming removed 0 bases at V and 4 bases at J, with 10 bases between. This CDR3 has 14 amino acids. Germline values: CDR1 MNHNS, CDR2 SASEGT. This sample is part of a study of T cell repertoires in cytomegalovirus infection. TCRdb ran MiXCR on the reads and lists one entry per CDR3 protein. The sample has some 940,000 distinct CDR3 sequences; around a third are singletons. The chain uses TRBV6-1 and TRBJ2-7; a weak D match, TRBD1 (6 bases). The clonotype originates from a human donor in good health (CMV status not recorded). Some clones in this sample may be carry-over from other donors' samples. Sequencing was performed on cultured CD8+ T cells from PBMCs, taken from culture after CMV antigen stimulation. For the CDR3, the DNA is TGTGCCAGCAGTGAAGCTAGGGGACAATACGAGCAGTACGTC. This gives the protein CASSEARGQYEQYV.